A selection of T cell receptor beta chains follows, all from one sample in a study of blood T cells in healthy people across ages. TCRdb fed the 5' RACE reads into MiXCR, producing one record per CDR3 protein. The sample yields around 1,500,000 distinct CDR3 sequences, about 30% seen once. The specimen sequenced was blood. These receptors were collected from a woman under 40 in good health. Each CDR3 is given with its conserved first and last residue. Fields, in order: J gene, CDR3 length, V gene, clone size, D gene, CDR3 DNA, CDR3 protein. The D gene is left open where the match is weak. Not every row has a clone size; where given, it reads once, few, many or a size class.

J gene: TRBJ2-3
CDR3 length: 16
V gene: TRBV9
clone size: many
D gene: TRBD2
CDR3 DNA: TGTGCCAGCAGCGGCGTGACTAGCGTTGGGATAGATACGCAGTATTTT
CDR3 protein: CASSGVTSVGIDTQYF

J gene: TRBJ1-5
CDR3 length: 15
V gene: TRBV20-1
clone size: few
D gene: TRBD1
CDR3 DNA: TGCAGTGCTAGAGACTTACGGGACAGTCAGCAGCCCCAGCATTTT
CDR3 protein: CSARDLRDSQQPQHF

J gene: TRBJ2-3
CDR3 length: 15
V gene: TRBV18
clone size: few
D gene: -
CDR3 DNA: TGTGCCAGCTCACCAAGGATAGGGGGCACAGATACGCAGTATTTT
CDR3 protein: CASSPRIGGTDTQYF

J gene: TRBJ2-3
CDR3 length: 14
V gene: TRBV12-3/TRBV12-4
clone size: few
D gene: -
CDR3 DNA: TGTGCCAGCAGTTCTGGAGGACTCACAGATACGCAGTATTTT
CDR3 protein: CASSSGGLTDTQYF

J gene: TRBJ1-1
CDR3 length: 11
V gene: TRBV12-3/TRBV12-4
clone size: -
D gene: -
CDR3 DNA: TGTGCCAGCACTCAAGACACTGAAGCTTTCTTT
CDR3 protein: CASTQDTEAFF

J gene: TRBJ2-7
CDR3 length: 14
V gene: TRBV15
clone size: many
D gene: -
CDR3 DNA: TGTGCCACCAGCAGATCTGGGACTGTCTACGAGCAGTACTTC
CDR3 protein: CATSRSGTVYEQYF

J gene: TRBJ1-4
CDR3 length: 12
V gene: TRBV2
clone size: few
D gene: -
CDR3 DNA: TGTGCCAGCAGGCCCCGGCCGTCGGAACTGTTTTTT
CDR3 protein: CASRPRPSELFF

J gene: TRBJ2-5
CDR3 length: 12
V gene: TRBV20-1
clone size: many
D gene: -
CDR3 DNA: TGCAGTGCGGAATGGCTGCAAGAGACCCAGTACTTC
CDR3 protein: CSAEWLQETQYF

J gene: TRBJ2-1
CDR3 length: 14
V gene: TRBV7-8
clone size: few
D gene: -
CDR3 DNA: TGTGCCGGCAAATACGGGGGCTCCTACAATGAGCAGTTCTTC
CDR3 protein: CAGKYGGSYNEQFF

J gene: TRBJ2-7
CDR3 length: 13
V gene: TRBV13
clone size: many
D gene: -
CDR3 DNA: TGTGCCAGCAGCCGACGGTACGCTTACGAGCAGTACTTC
CDR3 protein: CASSRRYAYEQYF

J gene: TRBJ1-6
CDR3 length: 13
V gene: TRBV29-1
clone size: many
D gene: -
CDR3 DNA: TGCAGCGTTCGCGACAGAGCGAATTCACCCCTCCACTTT
CDR3 protein: CSVRDRANSPLHF

J gene: TRBJ1-2
CDR3 length: 14
V gene: TRBV11-2
clone size: few
D gene: -
CDR3 DNA: TGTGCCAGCAGCTCCAGGGCGGTTTCCTATGGCTACACCTTC
CDR3 protein: CASSSRAVSYGYTF

J gene: TRBJ2-2
CDR3 length: 14
V gene: TRBV7-8
clone size: -
D gene: TRBD2
CDR3 DNA: TGTGCCAGCAGCTTGGGACTAGTAGAGGGGGAGCTGTTTTTT
CDR3 protein: CASSLGLVEGELFF

J gene: TRBJ2-7
CDR3 length: 14
V gene: TRBV10-3
clone size: once
D gene: TRBD2
CDR3 DNA: TGTGCCATCAGTGCCCGGGAGGGGCCCTACGAGCAGTACTTC
CDR3 protein: CAISAREGPYEQYF

J gene: TRBJ2-7
CDR3 length: 16
V gene: TRBV6-5
clone size: -
D gene: -
CDR3 DNA: TGTGCCAGCAGTTTCCGGGGGTCAGGGGTACCCTACGAGCAGTACTTC
CDR3 protein: CASSFRGSGVPYEQYF

J gene: TRBJ2-7
CDR3 length: 13
V gene: TRBV5-1
clone size: many
D gene: -
CDR3 DNA: TGTGCCAGCAGCTTAGTCGTAGGGAACGAGCAGTACTTC
CDR3 protein: CASSLVVGNEQYF

J gene: TRBJ1-4
CDR3 length: 14
V gene: TRBV12-3/TRBV12-4
clone size: few
D gene: -
CDR3 DNA: TGTGCCAGCAGATCCGGGAGTCCAGGCGAAAAACTGTTTTTT
CDR3 protein: CASRSGSPGEKLFF

J gene: TRBJ2-1
CDR3 length: 15
V gene: TRBV14
clone size: -
D gene: -
CDR3 DNA: TGTGACAGCACCGGAGGACTCTCTAATAGTGCTGAGCAGTTCTTC
CDR3 protein: CDSTGGLSNSAEQFF

J gene: TRBJ2-5
CDR3 length: 13
V gene: TRBV29-1
clone size: few
D gene: TRBD1
CDR3 DNA: TGCAGCGCTATAGGACAGGGAAGAAATGAGCAGTACTTC
CDR3 protein: CSAIGQGRNEQYF

J gene: TRBJ2-3
CDR3 length: 11
V gene: TRBV11-2
clone size: -
D gene: -
CDR3 DNA: TGTGCCAGCAGCCCACTTTATAGGCAGTATTTT
CDR3 protein: CASSPLYRQYF

J gene: TRBJ2-5
CDR3 length: 14
V gene: TRBV5-6
clone size: few
D gene: -
CDR3 DNA: TGTGCCAGCAGCTTGGCGGCTATCCAAGAGACCCAGTACTTC
CDR3 protein: CASSLAAIQETQYF

J gene: TRBJ2-7
CDR3 length: 15
V gene: TRBV5-1
clone size: few
D gene: -
CDR3 DNA: TGCGCCAGCAGCTTGGGGGCGCCACCTCCCTACGAGCAGTACTTC
CDR3 protein: CASSLGAPPPYEQYF

J gene: TRBJ2-5
CDR3 length: 15
V gene: TRBV27
clone size: -
D gene: TRBD2
CDR3 DNA: TGTACCAGCAGTTTGAGCGGGGGGGCGGCCGAGACCCAGTACTTC
CDR3 protein: CTSSLSGGAAETQYF

J gene: TRBJ2-5
CDR3 length: 14
V gene: TRBV7-9
clone size: many
D gene: -
CDR3 DNA: TGTGCCAGCAGCTATGACGGGGGCTGGGAGACCCAGTACTTC
CDR3 protein: CASSYDGGWETQYF

J gene: TRBJ1-1
CDR3 length: 17
V gene: TRBV11-1
clone size: -
D gene: -
CDR3 DNA: TGTGCCAGCAGCTTGGGGCAGGGGATTTCCAGGAACACTGAAGCTTTCTTT
CDR3 protein: CASSLGQGISRNTEAFF

J gene: TRBJ1-5
CDR3 length: 13
V gene: TRBV4-2
clone size: few
D gene: -
CDR3 DNA: TGTGCCAGCAGCCAAGACAGTCATCAGCCCCAGCATTTT
CDR3 protein: CASSQDSHQPQHF

J gene: TRBJ1-5
CDR3 length: 12
V gene: TRBV27
clone size: few
D gene: -
CDR3 DNA: TGTGCCAGCAGTCGGGGCGCGCAGCCCCAGCATTTT
CDR3 protein: CASSRGAQPQHF

J gene: TRBJ1-6
CDR3 length: 14
V gene: TRBV2
clone size: once
D gene: -
CDR3 DNA: TGTGCCACCAACAGGGACTCTCATAATTCACCCCTCCACTTT
CDR3 protein: CATNRDSHNSPLHF

J gene: TRBJ2-5
CDR3 length: 16
V gene: TRBV29-1
clone size: -
D gene: TRBD1
CDR3 DNA: TGCAGCGTTGTTCGTCCGCGACAGGGGATTCAAGAGACCCAGTACTTC
CDR3 protein: CSVVRPRQGIQETQYF

J gene: TRBJ2-7
CDR3 length: 14
V gene: TRBV6-2/TRBV6-3
clone size: -
D gene: -
CDR3 DNA: TGTGCCAGCAGTTACGCTGCCTCCCGCTACGAGCAGTACTTC
CDR3 protein: CASSYAASRYEQYF

J gene: TRBJ2-3
CDR3 length: 15
V gene: TRBV20-1
clone size: -
D gene: -
CDR3 DNA: TGCAGTGCTAGAAACGGAGCAACTAGCACAGATACGCAGTATTTT
CDR3 protein: CSARNGATSTDTQYF

J gene: TRBJ2-5
CDR3 length: 14
V gene: TRBV6-2/TRBV6-3
clone size: few
D gene: TRBD2
CDR3 DNA: TGTGCCAGCAGTTACTCGAGCGGGGGAGGTGAGCAGTACTTC
CDR3 protein: CASSYSSGGGEQYF

J gene: TRBJ1-6
CDR3 length: 16
V gene: TRBV10-3
clone size: few
D gene: TRBD1
CDR3 DNA: TGTGCCATCAGTGATTCCCGGGACAGCGGCGCGTCGTCCCTCCACTTT
CDR3 protein: CAISDSRDSGASSLHF

J gene: TRBJ2-5
CDR3 length: 14
V gene: TRBV5-1
clone size: few
D gene: -
CDR3 DNA: TGCGCCAGCAACCTTGGCAGGGTTGGAGAGACCCAGTACTTC
CDR3 protein: CASNLGRVGETQYF

J gene: TRBJ1-1
CDR3 length: 13
V gene: TRBV12-3/TRBV12-4
clone size: -
D gene: -
CDR3 DNA: TGTGCCAGCAGGGGCTCAGGTTCCCTCGGGGCTTTCTTT
CDR3 protein: CASRGSGSLGAFF

J gene: TRBJ2-7
CDR3 length: 16
V gene: TRBV7-2
clone size: many
D gene: -
CDR3 DNA: TGTGCCAGCAGCTTAGTGGGCGCAGGGGTCATCTACGAGCAGTACTTC
CDR3 protein: CASSLVGAGVIYEQYF

J gene: TRBJ2-7
CDR3 length: 16
V gene: TRBV6-5
clone size: -
D gene: TRBD2
CDR3 DNA: TGTGCCAGCAGCCCCGGGGTGGGGGAGGGCCGAATCGAGCAGTACTTC
CDR3 protein: CASSPGVGEGRIEQYF

J gene: TRBJ2-1
CDR3 length: 16
V gene: TRBV5-6
clone size: few
D gene: TRBD2
CDR3 DNA: TGTGCCAGCAGCTTGGTACTAGCGGGAGGGTCCAATGAGCAGTTCTTC
CDR3 protein: CASSLVLAGGSNEQFF

J gene: TRBJ2-5
CDR3 length: 14
V gene: TRBV10-1
clone size: -
D gene: -
CDR3 DNA: TGCGCCAGCATGGAAGGGTCCCGCCGGGAGACCAAGTACTTC
CDR3 protein: CASMEGSRRETKYF

J gene: TRBJ2-3
CDR3 length: 17
V gene: TRBV28
clone size: -
D gene: TRBD2
CDR3 DNA: TGTGCCAGCAGTCCGCTCCCGGGACTAGCAGGGTCCTGGGCGCAGTATTTT
CDR3 protein: CASSPLPGLAGSWAQYF

J gene: TRBJ1-2
CDR3 length: 11
V gene: TRBV20-1
clone size: many
D gene: TRBD1
CDR3 DNA: TGCAGTGCGACAGGGTCCTATGGCTACACCTTC
CDR3 protein: CSATGSYGYTF

J gene: TRBJ2-3
CDR3 length: 13
V gene: TRBV5-1
clone size: few
D gene: -
CDR3 DNA: TGCGCCAGCAGGCCCGAGGGCACAGATACGCAGTATTTT
CDR3 protein: CASRPEGTDTQYF

J gene: TRBJ2-1
CDR3 length: 14
V gene: TRBV5-1
clone size: -
D gene: TRBD2
CDR3 DNA: TGCGCCAGCAAATCGGGAGGTTCCTACAATGAGCAGTTCTTC
CDR3 protein: CASKSGGSYNEQFF

J gene: TRBJ1-1
CDR3 length: 12
V gene: TRBV5-1
clone size: few
D gene: -
CDR3 DNA: TGCGCCAGCGGGGGGACGAACACTGAAGCTTTCTTT
CDR3 protein: CASGGTNTEAFF

J gene: TRBJ2-1
CDR3 length: 15
V gene: TRBV24-1
clone size: -
D gene: TRBD1
CDR3 DNA: TGTGCCACCTGTGTAGGGACAGGGAGAGACAATGAGCAGTTCTTC
CDR3 protein: CATCVGTGRDNEQFF

J gene: TRBJ2-1
CDR3 length: 13
V gene: TRBV14
clone size: few
D gene: -
CDR3 DNA: TGTGCCAGCAGCCGGGCTCCCTACAATGAGCAGTTCTTC
CDR3 protein: CASSRAPYNEQFF

J gene: TRBJ2-1
CDR3 length: 14
V gene: TRBV20-1
clone size: many
D gene: -
CDR3 DNA: TGCAGTGCCGCTAGAGCTGCCTCCTACAATGAGCAGTTCTTC
CDR3 protein: CSAARAASYNEQFF

J gene: TRBJ2-5
CDR3 length: 15
V gene: TRBV5-1
clone size: -
D gene: TRBD2
CDR3 DNA: TGCGCCAGCAGAAAAGGGGGCAGCGGGGGGGAGACCCAGTACTTC
CDR3 protein: CASRKGGSGGETQYF

J gene: TRBJ1-2
CDR3 length: 14
V gene: TRBV5-1
clone size: many
D gene: -
CDR3 DNA: TGCGCCAGCAGCTTGGATACGGCTAACTATGGCTACACCTTC
CDR3 protein: CASSLDTANYGYTF

J gene: TRBJ2-7
CDR3 length: 15
V gene: TRBV12-3/TRBV12-4
clone size: -
D gene: -
CDR3 DNA: TGTGCCAGCAGTTGGAGGGGGAACAGGGTGACCGAGCAGTACTTC
CDR3 protein: CASSWRGNRVTEQYF

J gene: TRBJ2-2
CDR3 length: 17
V gene: TRBV3-1
clone size: few
D gene: TRBD2
CDR3 DNA: TGTGCCGGCAGGACCGGGACTAGCGGGATCGGCACCGGGGAGCTGTTTTTT
CDR3 protein: CAGRTGTSGIGTGELFF

J gene: TRBJ2-1
CDR3 length: 14
V gene: TRBV3-1
clone size: -
D gene: TRBD2
CDR3 DNA: TGTGCCAGCAGTTGGACTAGCGGGAGTTCCCACCAGTTCTTC
CDR3 protein: CASSWTSGSSHQFF

J gene: TRBJ2-2
CDR3 length: 14
V gene: TRBV5-5
clone size: -
D gene: -
CDR3 DNA: TGTGCCAGCAGCTTGGCAGGGGTCAACGGGGAGCTGTTTTTT
CDR3 protein: CASSLAGVNGELFF

J gene: TRBJ2-2
CDR3 length: 12
V gene: TRBV30
clone size: -
D gene: -
CDR3 DNA: TGTGCCGGACAGTCGAACACCGGGGAGCTGTTTTTT
CDR3 protein: CAGQSNTGELFF

J gene: TRBJ2-7
CDR3 length: 15
V gene: TRBV5-1
clone size: few
D gene: -
CDR3 DNA: TGCGCCAGCAGCTTCGGTGGTAGCTCAAACGGAGAGCGGTACTTC
CDR3 protein: CASSFGGSSNGERYF

J gene: TRBJ2-5
CDR3 length: 14
V gene: TRBV2
clone size: -
D gene: TRBD2
CDR3 DNA: TGTGCCAGCAGCGCTGGACTAGCGCTTCAGACCCAGTACTTC
CDR3 protein: CASSAGLALQTQYF

J gene: TRBJ2-3
CDR3 length: 11
V gene: TRBV12-3/TRBV12-4
clone size: -
D gene: -
CDR3 DNA: TGTGCCAGAGTGTATCCAGATACGCAGTATTTT
CDR3 protein: CARVYPDTQYF

J gene: TRBJ2-7
CDR3 length: 13
V gene: TRBV27
clone size: many
D gene: -
CDR3 DNA: TGTGCCAGCAGTGTGGGGTTCCCCTACGAGCAGTACTTC
CDR3 protein: CASSVGFPYEQYF